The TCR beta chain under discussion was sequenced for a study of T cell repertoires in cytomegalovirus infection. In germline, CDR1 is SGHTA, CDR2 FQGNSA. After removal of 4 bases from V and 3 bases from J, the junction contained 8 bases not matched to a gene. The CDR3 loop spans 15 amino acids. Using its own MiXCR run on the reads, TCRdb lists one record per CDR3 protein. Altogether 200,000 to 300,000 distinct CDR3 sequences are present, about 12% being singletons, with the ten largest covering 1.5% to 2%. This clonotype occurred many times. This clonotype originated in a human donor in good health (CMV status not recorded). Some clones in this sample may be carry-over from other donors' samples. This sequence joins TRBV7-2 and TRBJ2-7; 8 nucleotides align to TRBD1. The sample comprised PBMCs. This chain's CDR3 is CASSSGTGAYYEQYF. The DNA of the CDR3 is TGTGCCAGCAGCTCCGGGACAGGAGCTTACTACGAGCAGTACTTC.